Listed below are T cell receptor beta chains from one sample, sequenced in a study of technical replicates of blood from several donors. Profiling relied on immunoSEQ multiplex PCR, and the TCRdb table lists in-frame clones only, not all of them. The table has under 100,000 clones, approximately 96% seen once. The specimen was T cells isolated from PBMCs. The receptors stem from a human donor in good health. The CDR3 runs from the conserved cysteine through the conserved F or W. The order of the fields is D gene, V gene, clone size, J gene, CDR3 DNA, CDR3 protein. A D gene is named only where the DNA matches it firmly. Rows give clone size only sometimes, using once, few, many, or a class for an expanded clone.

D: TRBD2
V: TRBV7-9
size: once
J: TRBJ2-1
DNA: TGTGCCAGCAGCACGACTAGCGGGCACCTAACTTTCAATGAGCAGTTCTTC
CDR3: CASSTTSGHLTFNEQFF

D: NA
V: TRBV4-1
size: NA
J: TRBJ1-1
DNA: TGCGCCAGCAGCCTTTCGCGGGAACATCAGAGGGCTGAAGCTTTCTTT
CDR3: CASSLSREHQRAEAFF

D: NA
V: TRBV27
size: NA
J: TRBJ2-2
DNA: TGTGCCAGCAGTTTTGCCCCACTAGGCGGAGCCGGGGAGCTGTTTTTT
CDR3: CASSFAPLGGAGELFF

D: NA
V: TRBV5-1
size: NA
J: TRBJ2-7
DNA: TGCGCCAGCAGCACTCCGGACGAGCAGTACTTC
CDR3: CASSTPDEQYF

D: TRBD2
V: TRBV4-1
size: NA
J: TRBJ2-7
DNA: TGCGCCAGCAGCCAAGGTTCGGCTAGCGGGAGGCTTTGGGGGCACGAGCAGTACTTC
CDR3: CASSQGSASGRLWGHEQYF

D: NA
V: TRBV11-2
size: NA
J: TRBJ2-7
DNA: TGTGCCAGCAGCTTAGGTTCAGGGCCGAGCTCCTACGAGCAGTACTTC
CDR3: CASSLGSGPSSYEQYF

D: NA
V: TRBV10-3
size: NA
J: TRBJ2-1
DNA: TGTGCCATCAAAGGGGACGGGACACCTCCCTACAATGAGCAGTTCTTC
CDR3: CAIKGDGTPPYNEQFF

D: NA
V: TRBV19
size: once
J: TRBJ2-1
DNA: TGTGCCAGTAGTATAGTAAATGAGCAGTTCTTC
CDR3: CASSIVNEQFF

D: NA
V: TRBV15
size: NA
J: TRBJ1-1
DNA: TGTGCCACCAGCAGAGCGGGACTTCTGAACACTGAAGCTTTCTTT
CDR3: CATSRAGLLNTEAFF

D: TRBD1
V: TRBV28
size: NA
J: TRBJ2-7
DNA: TGTGCCAGCAGTCCCCGGACAGGGCTCGACGAGCAGTACTTC
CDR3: CASSPRTGLDEQYF

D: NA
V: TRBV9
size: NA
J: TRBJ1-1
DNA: TGTGCCAGCAGCGGCCGAATACGGAGCACTGAAGCTTTCTTT
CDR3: CASSGRIRSTEAFF

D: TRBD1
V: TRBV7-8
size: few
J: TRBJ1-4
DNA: TGTGCCAGCAGCCCCCAGGACAGGGGAGGAGAAAAACTGTTTTTT
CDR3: CASSPQDRGGEKLFF

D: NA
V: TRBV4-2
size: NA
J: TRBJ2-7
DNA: TGTGCCAGCAGCCCAGGACACAACTCCTACGAGCAGTACTTC
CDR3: CASSPGHNSYEQYF

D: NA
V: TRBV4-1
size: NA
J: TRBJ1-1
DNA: TGCGCCAGCAGCCCAGGGTGGGTGAGGAACGTGGGAACTGAAGCTTTCTTT
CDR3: CASSPGWVRNVGTEAFF

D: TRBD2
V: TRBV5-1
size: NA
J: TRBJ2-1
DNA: TGCGCCAGCAGCTTTAGCGGGGGTGACTCCTACAATGAGCAGTTCTTC
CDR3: CASSFSGGDSYNEQFF

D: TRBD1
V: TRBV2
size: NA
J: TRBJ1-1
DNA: TGTGCCAGCAGTGGGCCACAGGGGGCGATCACTGAAGCTTTCTTT
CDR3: CASSGPQGAITEAFF

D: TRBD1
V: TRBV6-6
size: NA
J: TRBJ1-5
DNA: TGTGCCAGCAGTTCCCCGACAGGGCAACGCCAGCCCCAGCATTTT
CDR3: CASSSPTGQRQPQHF

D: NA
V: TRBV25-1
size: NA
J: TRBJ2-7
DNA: TGTGCCAGTTCTGACAGCTTAAGCTCCTACGAGCAGTACTTC
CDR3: CASSDSLSSYEQYF

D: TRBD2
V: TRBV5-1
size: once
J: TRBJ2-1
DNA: TGCGCCAGCAGACGAGCTAGCGGGGGCAATGAGCAGTTCTTC
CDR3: CASRRASGGNEQFF

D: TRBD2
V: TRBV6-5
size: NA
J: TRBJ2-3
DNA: TGTGCCGCCCGGGCGGCGGGAGGAGGAGATACGCAGTATTTT
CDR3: CAARAAGGGDTQYF

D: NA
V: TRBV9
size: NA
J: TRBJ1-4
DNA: TGTGCCAGCAGCGCAAGAGACATGGATGAAAAACTGTTTTTT
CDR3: CASSARDMDEKLFF

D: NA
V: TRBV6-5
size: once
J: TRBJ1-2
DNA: TGTGCCAGCAGTTACCTAACCCGGGGGGACTATGGCTACACCTTC
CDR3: CASSYLTRGDYGYTF

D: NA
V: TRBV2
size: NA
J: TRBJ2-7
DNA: TGTGCCAGCAGAGAGACAGCCCTATACGAGCAGTACTTC
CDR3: CASRETALYEQYF

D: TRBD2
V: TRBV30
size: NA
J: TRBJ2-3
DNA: TGTGCCTGTGCGGGGGGGCCCTGGGATACGCAGTATTTT
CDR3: CACAGGPWDTQYF

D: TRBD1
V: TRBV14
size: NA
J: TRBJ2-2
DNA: TGTGCCAGCAGCCAATGGGACAGTAGTACCGGGGAGCTGTTTTTT
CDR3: CASSQWDSSTGELFF

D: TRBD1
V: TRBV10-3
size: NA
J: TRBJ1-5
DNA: TGTGCCATCAGTGAACAGGGGGCAGGCAATCAGCCCCAGCATTTT
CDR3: CAISEQGAGNQPQHF

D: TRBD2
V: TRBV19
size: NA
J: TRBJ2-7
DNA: TGTGCCAGTAGTTTTCGACTAGCGGGGGTCTACGAGCAGTACTTC
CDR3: CASSFRLAGVYEQYF

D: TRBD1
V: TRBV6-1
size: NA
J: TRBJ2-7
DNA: TGTGCCAGCAGTGTGCAGGGGGTCTACGAGCAGTACTTC
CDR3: CASSVQGVYEQYF

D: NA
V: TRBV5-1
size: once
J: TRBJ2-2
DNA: TGCGCCAGCAGCCCCTATGGGCCCGGGGGGCCCGCCGGGGAGCTGTTTTTT
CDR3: CASSPYGPGGPAGELFF

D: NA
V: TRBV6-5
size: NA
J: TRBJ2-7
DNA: TGTGCCAGCAGCAACGGTCCCGGGGACGAGCAGTACTTC
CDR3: CASSNGPGDEQYF

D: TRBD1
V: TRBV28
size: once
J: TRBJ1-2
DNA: TGTGCCAGCAGTTCTTTCTTCGGGGGCGACAGGGCGGGCTCGCATGGCTACACCTTC
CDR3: CASSSFFGGDRAGSHGYTF

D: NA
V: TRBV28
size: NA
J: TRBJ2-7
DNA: TGTGCCAGCAGTTTATACAGCTCCTACGAGCAGTACTTC
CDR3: CASSLYSSYEQYF

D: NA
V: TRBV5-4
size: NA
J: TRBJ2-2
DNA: TGTGCCAGCAGCTTGGACTATTTTCCCGGGGAGCTGTTTTTT
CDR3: CASSLDYFPGELFF

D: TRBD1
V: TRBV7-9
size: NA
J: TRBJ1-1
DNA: TGTGCCAGCTCCGGACAGGGGGCGCGGACTGAAGCTTTCTTT
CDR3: CASSGQGARTEAFF

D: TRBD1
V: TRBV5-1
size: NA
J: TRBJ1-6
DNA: TGCGCCAGCAGCGCGGGACAGACTTTGAATAATTCACCCCTCCACTTT
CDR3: CASSAGQTLNNSPLHF

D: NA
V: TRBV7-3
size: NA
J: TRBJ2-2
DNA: TGTGCCAGCAGCTTAGAGGGAAACACCGGGGAGCTGTTTTTT
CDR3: CASSLEGNTGELFF

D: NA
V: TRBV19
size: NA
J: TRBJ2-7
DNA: TGTGCCAGTAGCCGATTCGGAGCGTACGAGCAGTACTTC
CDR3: CASSRFGAYEQYF

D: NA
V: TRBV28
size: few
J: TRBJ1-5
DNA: TGTGCCAGCAGTTTACTATCAGAGGGTCCGCCCCAGCATTTT
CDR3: CASSLLSEGPPQHF

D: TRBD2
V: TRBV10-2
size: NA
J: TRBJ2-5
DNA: TGCGCCAGCAGGAGGGAGGGAGCAGGGGAGACCCAGTACTTC
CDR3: CASRREGAGETQYF

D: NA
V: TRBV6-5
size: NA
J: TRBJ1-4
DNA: TGTGCCAGCAGTTACTCGTACGAGGGCTCCAATGAAAAACTGTTTTTT
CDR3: CASSYSYEGSNEKLFF

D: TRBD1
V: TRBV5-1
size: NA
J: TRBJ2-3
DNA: TGCGCCAGCAGCTTGACCCGGGACAGGGGAACAGATACGCAGTATTTT
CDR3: CASSLTRDRGTDTQYF

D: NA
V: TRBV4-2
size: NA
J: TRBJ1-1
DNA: TGTGCCAGCAGCCAAGTAAGTGGAACACAGGTGAACACTGAAGCTTTCTTT
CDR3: CASSQVSGTQVNTEAFF

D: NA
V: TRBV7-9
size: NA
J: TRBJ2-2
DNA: TGTGCCAGCAGCTTGTACGTCGGGTGGCCAGAGCTGTTTTTT
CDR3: CASSLYVGWPELFF

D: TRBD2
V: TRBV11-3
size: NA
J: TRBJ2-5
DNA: TGTGCCAGCAGCTCGACGGGGCGGGGGGAGACCCAGTACTTC
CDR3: CASSSTGRGETQYF

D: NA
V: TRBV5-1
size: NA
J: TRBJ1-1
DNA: TGCGCCAGCAGCCGTAGTCGTACTGAAGCTTTCTTT
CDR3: CASSRSRTEAFF

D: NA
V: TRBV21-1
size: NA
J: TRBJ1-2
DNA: TGTGCCAGCAGCCTTGACGGGACCCTGGCGGGGTATGGCTACACCTTC
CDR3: CASSLDGTLAGYGYTF